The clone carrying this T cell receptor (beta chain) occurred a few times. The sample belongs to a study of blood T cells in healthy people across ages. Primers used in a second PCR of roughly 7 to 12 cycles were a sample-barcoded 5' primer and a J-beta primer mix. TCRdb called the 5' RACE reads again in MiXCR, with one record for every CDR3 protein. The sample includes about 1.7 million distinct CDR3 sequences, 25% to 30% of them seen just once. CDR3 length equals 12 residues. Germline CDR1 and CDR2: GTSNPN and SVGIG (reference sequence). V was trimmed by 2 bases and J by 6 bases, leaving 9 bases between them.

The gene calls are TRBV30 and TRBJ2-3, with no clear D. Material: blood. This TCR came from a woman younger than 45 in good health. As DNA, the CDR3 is TGTGCCTGGAGTCCCTCCCCGGATACGCAGTATTTT. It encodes CAWSPSPDTQYF.